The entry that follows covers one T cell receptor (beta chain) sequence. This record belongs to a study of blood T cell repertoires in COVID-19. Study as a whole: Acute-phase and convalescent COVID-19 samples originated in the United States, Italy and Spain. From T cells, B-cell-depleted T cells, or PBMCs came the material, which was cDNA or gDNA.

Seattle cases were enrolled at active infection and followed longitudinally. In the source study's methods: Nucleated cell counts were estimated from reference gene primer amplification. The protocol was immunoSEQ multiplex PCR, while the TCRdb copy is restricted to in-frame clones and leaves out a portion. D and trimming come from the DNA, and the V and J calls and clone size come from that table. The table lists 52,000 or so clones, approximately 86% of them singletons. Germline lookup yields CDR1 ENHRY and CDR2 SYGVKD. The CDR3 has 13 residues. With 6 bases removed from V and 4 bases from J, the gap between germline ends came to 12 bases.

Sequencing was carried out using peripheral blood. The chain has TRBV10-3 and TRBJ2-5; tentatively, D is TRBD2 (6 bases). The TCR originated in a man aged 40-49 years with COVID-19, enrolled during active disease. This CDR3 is CAIRDRSGETQYF. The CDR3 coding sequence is TGTGCCATCAGGGATCGTAGCGGAGAGACCCAGTACTTC.